A selection of T cell receptor beta chains follows, all from one sample in a study of blood T cell repertoires in COVID-19. Measured with immunoSEQ multiplex PCR; TCRdb has only the in-frame clones, and not every one. The sample records 68,000 or so clones, roughly 85% being singletons. Sequenced sample: peripheral blood. Receptors originate from a woman between 45 and 60 years old with COVID-19, enrolled during active disease. Both conserved end residues are trimmed from each CDR3. Each record gives: clone size, J gene, V gene, CDR3 protein. Size is omitted from some rows. Given values are once, few, many or a class for expanded clones.

size: NA; J: TRBJ2-2; V: TRBV4-2; CDR3: ASSQVGLAGNLNTGELF
size: NA; J: TRBJ1-4; V: TRBV2; CDR3: ASRRKQATNEKLF
size: few; J: TRBJ2-1; V: TRBV10-3; CDR3: ATTRMSSYNEQF
size: NA; J: TRBJ2-2; V: TRBV9; CDR3: ASSVASGLSNTGELF
size: NA; J: TRBJ2-2; V: TRBV7-6; CDR3: ASSSGLAGPIAPGELF
size: NA; J: TRBJ2-1; V: TRBV29-1; CDR3: SVEPTNEQF
size: NA; J: TRBJ1-2; V: TRBV19; CDR3: ASSTTGYAYGYT
size: NA; J: TRBJ1-1; V: TRBV28; CDR3: ATTLPRNTEAF
size: NA; J: TRBJ1-6; V: TRBV6-1; CDR3: ASSEEGFSPLH
size: NA; J: TRBJ2-7; V: TRBV2; CDR3: ASSENRAAYEQY
size: NA; J: TRBJ1-1; V: TRBV19; CDR3: ASKPGQAREAF
size: NA; J: TRBJ2-5; V: TRBV5-8; CDR3: ASSWRAGLGETQY
size: NA; J: TRBJ2-3; V: TRBV5-1; CDR3: ASSFGGSRTDTQY
size: NA; J: TRBJ2-5; V: TRBV21-1; CDR3: ASSPERGEGEQETQY
size: once; J: TRBJ1-1; V: TRBV6-5; CDR3: ASKIQEGTEAF
size: NA; J: TRBJ1-4; V: TRBV29-1; CDR3: SGRRGVSEKLF
size: NA; J: TRBJ1-5; V: TRBV6-5; CDR3: ASSYQTGSNQPQH
size: NA; J: TRBJ1-1; V: TRBV5-1; CDR3: ASSSWGQGATGATEAF
size: NA; J: TRBJ2-2; V: TRBV5-6; CDR3: ASSFGGFGELF
size: once; J: TRBJ1-5; V: TRBV27; CDR3: ASSLNRGLGQPQH
size: NA; J: TRBJ2-3; V: TRBV5-1; CDR3: ASSPHFTDTQY
size: NA; J: TRBJ2-2; V: TRBV11-2; CDR3: ASSSLTSTGAGELF
size: NA; J: TRBJ1-2; V: TRBV24-1; CDR3: ATSDDGLGSYT
size: NA; J: TRBJ2-2; V: TRBV5-5; CDR3: ASSFGSAGELF
size: NA; J: TRBJ2-7; V: TRBV5-5; CDR3: ASSQGLAPAEQY
size: medium-sized; J: TRBJ2-6; V: TRBV5-1; CDR3: ASTSSSVVRANVLT
size: NA; J: TRBJ2-2; V: TRBV9; CDR3: ASSSRNDRGRPGELF
size: once; J: TRBJ1-5; V: TRBV7-9; CDR3: ASSHGTGRNQPQH
size: NA; J: TRBJ2-7; V: TRBV28; CDR3: ASSLRTSGSEQY
size: NA; J: TRBJ1-2; V: TRBV6-1; CDR3: ASSETIGDYGYT
size: NA; J: TRBJ1-2; V: TRBV4-1; CDR3: ASSQEAGANYGYT
size: NA; J: TRBJ2-5; V: TRBV30; CDR3: AWGGGGPQETQY
size: NA; J: TRBJ1-2; V: TRBV19; CDR3: ASSIDRGVSGYT
size: NA; J: TRBJ2-1; V: TRBV24-1; CDR3: ATSELGSSYNEQF
size: many; J: TRBJ2-7; V: TRBV6-2/TRBV6-3; CDR3: ASSYEVGAHEQY
size: NA; J: TRBJ2-7; V: TRBV6-5; CDR3: ASSFTGGAAYEQY
size: once; J: TRBJ1-1; V: TRBV6-5; CDR3: ASGKRAAMNTEAF
size: NA; J: TRBJ2-5; V: TRBV4-1; CDR3: ASSQLGTSLETQY
size: once; J: TRBJ2-1; V: TRBV10-3; CDR3: ANSNGQGINEQF